The rows below give T cell receptor beta chains drawn from one sample of a study of beta chain features in type 1 diabetes. Profiled with immunoSEQ multiplex PCR; TCRdb holds only in-frame clones, not every one. The repertoire holds about 300,000 clones, with roughly 12% as singletons. Sequenced input: naive CD4+ T cells from blood. These receptors originate from a woman aged 18-30 years with type 1 diabetes. Each CDR3 is given with its conserved first and last residue. D genes are given only for firm matches. Clone size, where shown, is once, few, many, or a class for clones that have expanded.

v_call	d_call	cdr3_length	clone_size	j_call	cdr3_nt	cdr3_aa
TRBV18	-	13	few	TRBJ1-5	TGTGCCAGCTCACCGGGGGCTGCGCAGCCCCAGCATTTT	CASSPGAAQPQHF
TRBV4-3	TRBD2	16	few	TRBJ2-5	TGCGCCAGCAGCCAAATGGCTAGCGGGTTCCAAGAGACCCAGTACTTC	CASSQMASGFQETQYF
TRBV5-1	-	14	-	TRBJ2-2	TGCGCCAGCAGCTTACCAGAGAACACCGGGGAGCTGTTTTTT	CASSLPENTGELFF
TRBV4-1	TRBD2	15	few	TRBJ2-1	TGCGCCAGCAGCCAAGAACTAGCGGCCTACAATGAGCAGTTCTTC	CASSQELAAYNEQFF
TRBV9	TRBD2	15	-	TRBJ2-5	TGTGCCAGCAGCGTAGTAGGGAGCGGGAGGGAGACCCAGTACTTC	CASSVVGSGRETQYF
TRBV28	TRBD2	14	-	TRBJ2-5	TGTGCCAGCAGTTTACTAGCGGGAGACGCCACCCAGTACTTC	CASSLLAGDATQYF
TRBV29-1	-	14	-	TRBJ1-1	TGCAGCGTTCTAGGGGAGTGGACTAGCACTGAAGCTTTCTTT	CSVLGEWTSTEAFF
TRBV23-1	TRBD2	18	few	TRBJ2-2	TGCGCCAGCAGTCAACGTTCTAGCGGGAGGGGAGACACCGGGGAGCTGTTTTTT	CASSQRSSGRGDTGELFF
TRBV28	-	14	few	TRBJ1-3	TGTGCCAGCAGTTCCTCCTTTGTTGGAAACACCATATATTTT	CASSSSFVGNTIYF
TRBV18	-	15	few	TRBJ2-5	TGTGCCAGCTCACCACTAGCGCCCCGCCAAGAGACCCAGTACTTC	CASSPLAPRQETQYF
TRBV7-9	TRBD1	16	-	TRBJ1-2	TGTGCCAGCAGCTTTACAGGGGGAAGAAGGAACTATGGCTACACCTTC	CASSFTGGRRNYGYTF
TRBV23-1	TRBD1	18	-	TRBJ2-7	TGCGCCAGCAGTCCTAAGACGGGACAGGAAGAAACCCCCTACGAGCAGTACTTC	CASSPKTGQEETPYEQYF
TRBV5-1	TRBD1	15	-	TRBJ1-1	TGCGCCAGCAGCTCCATAGACAGGGGTAAGACTGAAGCTTTCTTT	CASSSIDRGKTEAFF
TRBV19	-	14	-	TRBJ1-5	TGTGCCAGTAGGGGGGCATATAGCAATCAGCCCCAGCATTTT	CASRGAYSNQPQHF
TRBV5-1	-	13	-	TRBJ2-3	TGCGCCAGCAGCATCCAGCCAGCGGATACGCAGTATTTT	CASSIQPADTQYF
TRBV25-1	-	15	few	TRBJ1-1	TGTGCCAGCAGTGGCCCGGGGGGGGTTTGGACTGAAGCTTTCTTT	CASSGPGGVWTEAFF
TRBV5-1	TRBD2	15	few	TRBJ2-3	TGCGCCAGCAGCTTGGGGACTAGCGGAACAGATACGCAGTATTTT	CASSLGTSGTDTQYF
TRBV6-5	-	11	few	TRBJ1-2	TGTGCCAGCAGTTCAGGTCGGGGCTACACCTTC	CASSSGRGYTF
TRBV7-9	-	15	few	TRBJ2-6	TGTGCCAGCAGCCTCTGGCCGTCTGGGGCCAACGTCCTGACTTTC	CASSLWPSGANVLTF
TRBV27	-	16	-	TRBJ1-2	TGTGCCAGCAGTTCTTGGAGTGGAGAGGGAGCCTATGGCTACACCTTC	CASSSWSGEGAYGYTF
TRBV7-9	TRBD2	16	-	TRBJ2-1	TGTGCCAGCAGCTTAGTGGTAGCGGGAGGGCCCGGTGAGCAGTTCTTC	CASSLVVAGGPGEQFF
TRBV5-1	TRBD2	19	-	TRBJ2-1	TGCGCCAGCAGCTTGGCCGCAAGCGGGAGGGCCCCTAGTCTCGATGAGCAGTTCTTC	CASSLAASGRAPSLDEQFF
TRBV7-9	-	15	-	TRBJ2-4	TGTGCCAGCAGCTTCGGTCAGACACGGAAAAACATTCAGTACTTC	CASSFGQTRKNIQYF
TRBV23-1	TRBD1	16	-	TRBJ1-2	TGCGCCAGCAGTCAACCGCCGGGACAGGGAAACTATGGCTACACCTTC	CASSQPPGQGNYGYTF
TRBV30	TRBD1	13	few	TRBJ2-1	TGTGCCTGGAGTCCCACGACAGGGGCGGTTGAGTTCTTC	CAWSPTTGAVEFF
TRBV5-4	TRBD1	14	few	TRBJ1-2	TGTGCCAGCAGCCAAGGACAGGGGCGCTGGGGCTACACCTTC	CASSQGQGRWGYTF
TRBV10-3	-	15	-	TRBJ2-5	TGTGCCATCAGTGAACCGGGAGCCAATCAAGAGACCCAGTACTTC	CAISEPGANQETQYF
TRBV4-3	-	13	few	TRBJ2-5	TGCGCCAGCAGCTTGGCTTCGGGAGAGACCCAGTACTTC	CASSLASGETQYF
TRBV5-1	-	16	-	TRBJ2-7	TGCGCCAGCAGCTTTAACCGGGACACCGGACCTTTTGAGCAGTACTTC	CASSFNRDTGPFEQYF
TRBV4-1	-	16	-	TRBJ2-1	TGCGCCAGCAGCCAAGTCACGGGGAGCTCCTACAATGAGCAGTTCTTC	CASSQVTGSSYNEQFF
TRBV6-5	TRBD1	15	few	TRBJ2-3	TGTGCCAGCAGACGACAGGGTATCGTCACAGATACGCAGTATTTT	CASRRQGIVTDTQYF
TRBV6-1	-	15	-	TRBJ2-2	TGTGCCAGCAGTGAAGTGGGCTTAGATACCGGGGAGCTGTTTTTT	CASSEVGLDTGELFF
TRBV28	-	13	-	TRBJ2-7	TGTGCCAGCAGCCCCGGACAGTTTTACGAGCAGTACTTC	CASSPGQFYEQYF
TRBV19	TRBD1	14	once	TRBJ2-3	TGTGCCAGTAGACCACTAGACAGGGTGCATACGCAGTATTTT	CASRPLDRVHTQYF
TRBV7-2	TRBD2	17	-	TRBJ2-3	TGTGCCAGCAGCTTAGTCGGGCGGGGGGCTAGGACAGATACGCAGTATTTT	CASSLVGRGARTDTQYF
TRBV21-1	-	14	-	TRBJ1-5	TGTGCCAGCAGCAAGGAGAACAGGGGGCAGCCCCAGCATTTT	CASSKENRGQPQHF
TRBV7-9	TRBD1	16	few	TRBJ1-2	TGTGCCAGCAGCAGCCGGGACAGGGGCATCAACTATGGCTACACCTTC	CASSSRDRGINYGYTF
TRBV2	TRBD1	18	-	TRBJ2-1	TGTGCCAGCAGTCTACTGGCTGCTTGGACAGGGGTGGTCAATGAGCAGTTCTTC	CASSLLAAWTGVVNEQFF
TRBV6-1	TRBD1	15	-	TRBJ1-1	TGTGCCAGCAGACCGGACAGGGGGACGAACACTGAAGCTTTCTTT	CASRPDRGTNTEAFF
TRBV14	-	15	-	TRBJ2-3	TGTGCCAGCAGCCACTTGACAGGTACCACAGATACGCAGTATTTT	CASSHLTGTTDTQYF
TRBV6-6	TRBD1	13	few	TRBJ2-7	TGTGCCAGCAGCTGGACAGGTGATTACGAGCAGTACTTC	CASSWTGDYEQYF
TRBV29-1	-	14	-	TRBJ2-1	TGCAGTCCCCGGGCGACAGCTTCCTACAATGAGCAGTTCTTC	CSPRATASYNEQFF
TRBV7-2	-	17	-	TRBJ2-7	TGTGCCAGCAGCTTAACAGGGACGGCTGGGCTACGCGACGAGCAGTACTTC	CASSLTGTAGLRDEQYF
TRBV6-5	TRBD2	15	-	TRBJ2-1	TGTGCCAGCAGAACTAATAGCGGGAAAGTCAATGAGCAGTTCTTC	CASRTNSGKVNEQFF
TRBV11-1	TRBD2	14	-	TRBJ2-5	TGTGCCAGCAGTTCCCAAGCGGGAGTTGAGACCCAGTACTTC	CASSSQAGVETQYF
TRBV7-9	TRBD2	18	few	TRBJ2-2	TGTGCCAGCAGCTTACTTTACGGGGTAGCGGGAGATCTCGGGGAGCTGTTTTTT	CASSLLYGVAGDLGELFF
TRBV18	TRBD1	13	-	TRBJ1-1	TGTGCCAGCTCTCAAGGGACAGACCAAACCGCTTTCTTT	CASSQGTDQTAFF
TRBV30	TRBD1	16	few	TRBJ1-5	TGTGCCTGGAGCCTACCCCCAGGGGGCCTCAATCAGCCCCAGCATTTT	CAWSLPPGGLNQPQHF
TRBV6-5	TRBD1	13	-	TRBJ1-5	TGTGCCAGCGGGGACAGGGGGCATCAGCCCCAGCATTTT	CASGDRGHQPQHF
TRBV10-3	-	14	few	TRBJ2-7	TGTGCCATCAGTGGCCGGGATCCGTCCTACGAGCAGTACTTC	CAISGRDPSYEQYF
TRBV27	TRBD1	15	-	TRBJ2-7	TGTGCCAGCAGTTTCCGACAGGGGCCATACTACGAGCAGTACTTC	CASSFRQGPYYEQYF
TRBV28	TRBD1	18	-	TRBJ2-6	TGTGCCAGCAGCTTATACAGGGGGGCCCACTCTGGGGCCAACGTCCTGACTTTC	CASSLYRGAHSGANVLTF
TRBV9	TRBD1	15	-	TRBJ2-2	TGTGCCAGCAGCGTAGAGAGCAGGGGGACCGGGGAGCTGTTTTTT	CASSVESRGTGELFF
TRBV15	-	13	few	TRBJ2-7	TGTGCCACCAGCAGAGATCGGGATAACGAGCAGTACTTC	CATSRDRDNEQYF
TRBV5-1	TRBD1	14	few	TRBJ2-5	TGCGCCAGCAGCTTCGGGACAGGCCAAGAGACCCAGTACTTC	CASSFGTGQETQYF
TRBV27	-	14	-	TRBJ2-1	TGTGCCAGCAGCCGGCCGCTGCAGGGTAGTGAGCAGTTCTTC	CASSRPLQGSEQFF
TRBV27	-	15	few	TRBJ1-1	TGTGCCAGCATGAACCTGGGAGGGTCTAGCACTGAAGCTTTCTTT	CASMNLGGSSTEAFF